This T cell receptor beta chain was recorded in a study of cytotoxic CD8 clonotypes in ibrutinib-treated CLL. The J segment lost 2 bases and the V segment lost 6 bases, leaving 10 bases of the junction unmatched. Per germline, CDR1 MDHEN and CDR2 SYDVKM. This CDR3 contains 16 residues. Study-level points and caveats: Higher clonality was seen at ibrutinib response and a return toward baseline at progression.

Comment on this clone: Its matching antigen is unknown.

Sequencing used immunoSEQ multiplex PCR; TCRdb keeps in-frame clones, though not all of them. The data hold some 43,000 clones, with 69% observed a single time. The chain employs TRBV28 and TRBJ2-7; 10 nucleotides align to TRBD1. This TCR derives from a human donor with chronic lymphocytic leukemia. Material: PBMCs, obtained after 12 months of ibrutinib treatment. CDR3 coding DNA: TGTGCCAGCAGCCTATCATCCGGGACAGGGGCCTACGAGCAGTACTTC. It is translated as CASSLSSGTGAYEQYF.